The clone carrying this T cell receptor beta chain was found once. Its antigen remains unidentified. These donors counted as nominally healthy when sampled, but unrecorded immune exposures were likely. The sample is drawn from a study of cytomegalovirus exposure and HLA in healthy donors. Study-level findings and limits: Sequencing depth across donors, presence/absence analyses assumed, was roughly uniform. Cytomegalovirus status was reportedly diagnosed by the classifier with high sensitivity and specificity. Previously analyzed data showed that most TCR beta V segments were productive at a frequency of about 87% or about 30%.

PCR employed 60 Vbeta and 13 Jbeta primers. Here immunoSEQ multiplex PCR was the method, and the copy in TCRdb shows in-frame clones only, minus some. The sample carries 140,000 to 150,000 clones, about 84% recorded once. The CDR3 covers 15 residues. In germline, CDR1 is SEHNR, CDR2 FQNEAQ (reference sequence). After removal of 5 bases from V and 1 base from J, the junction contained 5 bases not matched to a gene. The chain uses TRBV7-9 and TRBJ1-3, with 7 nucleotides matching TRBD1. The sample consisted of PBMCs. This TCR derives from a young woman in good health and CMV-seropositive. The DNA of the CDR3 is TGTGCCAGCAGCACTGACAGGGCGTCTGGAAACACCATATATTTT. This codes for CASSTDRASGNTIYF.